The present entry profiles one TCR beta chain with its context. Its cognate antigen is unknown. Clones were sequenced by immunoSEQ multiplex PCR, and TCRdb holds only the in-frame ones, with some missing. This sample carries about 140,000 clones, almost 95% of them seen once, and the ten largest clones take about 3.7%. The entry originates in a study of T cell responses to AZD1222 COVID-19 vaccine. Study observations and caveats: Clonal diversity was possibly underestimated, and the donors were mostly white British, with more females. Spike-specific TCR repertoires showed rising breadth and depth after two AZD1222 doses. Repertoires were sampled only after the peak T cell response.

The CDR3 length is 14 residues. V was clipped by 3 bases and J by 4 bases, with 7 bases between them. In germline, CDR1 is SGHTA, CDR2 FQGNSA. This TCR was sampled from an adult who received the AZD1222 COVID-19 vaccine. The sample was peripheral blood, taken 28 days after the second AZD1222 dose. The V and J genes are TRBV7-2 and TRBJ1-6, with no clear D. In nucleotides, the CDR3 is TGTGCCAGCAGCTTTCAACAGTATAATTCACCCCTCCACTTT. Translating gives CASSFQQYNSPLHF.